Listed below are T cell receptor beta chains from one sample, sequenced in a study of blood T cell repertoires in COVID-19. Using immunoSEQ multiplex PCR, the repertoire was profiled, and TCRdb retains in-frame clones only, with some absent. The sample shows about 210,000 clones, around 88% of them seen only once. Sequences were obtained from PBMCs or T cells enriched from blood (not recorded which). The receptors were gathered from a young woman who had been exposed to COVID-19. The CDR3 runs from the conserved cysteine through the conserved F or W.

v_call	cdr3_aa
TRBV5-1	CASSLGGQGRSNEKLFF
TRBV5-5	CASSLLGTGYGYTF
TRBV3-1/TRBV3-2	CASSALVSTGELFF
TRBV19	CASSSGRAGYTF
TRBV28	CASRGGITDTQYF
TRBV7-8	CASSFWGVSYEQYF
TRBV9	CASSPPGTVETQYF
TRBV7-2	CASSSAPGQGTDTQYF
TRBV3-1/TRBV3-2	CASSQWGGTPDTQYF
TRBV6-5	CASTNAGGYTF
TRBV24-1	CATSDHRDNEQFF
TRBV4-1	CASSPGVAGSDTQYF
TRBV10-3	CAISTRTAPLSGNTIYF
TRBV4-2	CASSPGGHSNYGYTF
TRBV6-5	CASSYVWAETNTEAFF
TRBV10-3	CAIGRGDYGYTF
TRBV5-5	CASSLVGGLAKNIQYF
TRBV5-1	CASKRTGGREKLFF
TRBV21-1	CASSKRRPRSSYEQYF
TRBV5-1	CASSSGHNYEQYF
TRBV29-1	CSVEGEVGYTF
TRBV13	CASSRYNQPQHF
TRBV27	CASGSLPRQNNEQFF
TRBV15	CATSRDPTSSSTDTQYF
TRBV5-1	CASSLESSYNEQFF
TRBV19	CASSRQAGGEKLFF
TRBV5-8	CASRKTGVGDEQFF
TRBV28	CASRLYRVSEQYF
TRBV14	CASSPRRGPGEQYF
TRBV5-1	CASTTDRDYGYTF
TRBV19	CASSLDRGLGQPQHF
TRBV28	CASSFPGYSNQPQHF
TRBV11-3	CASSLEGPSGVTDTQYF
TRBV27	CASTNIRTGITNNQPQHF
TRBV3-1/TRBV3-2	CASSQWESNYGYTF
TRBV5-1	CASSRGTGLETQYF
TRBV6-5	CASSYRGGYYEQYF
TRBV3-1/TRBV3-2	CASSPPAGEAGNEKLFF
TRBV7-6	CASSPGTGELFF
TRBV7-9	CASSSSGGAGQYF
TRBV4-1	CASSPGPGQGRADTQYF